This T cell receptor (beta chain) was identified in a study of blood T cell repertoires in COVID-19. As handled by the study authors: Reference gene primer amplification yielded estimated nucleated cell counts. Repertoires were generated with immunoSEQ multiplex PCR, while TCRdb's copy carries only in-frame clones and drops some. V and J calls plus clone size are reproduced from that table; the DNA served to infer D and trimming. The sample has approximately 200,000 clones, about 76% seen once; the top ten hold around 6%. This clone was recorded a few times. The source material was peripheral blood. This clonotype originated in a woman aged 40 to 49 with COVID-19, enrolled during active disease.

In DNA, the CDR3 is TGTGCCAGCAGCCCCACCCTGACAGATTCTGGGGCCAACGTCCTGACTTTC. It codes for CASSPTLTDSGANVLTF. This chain connects TRBV4-2 to TRBJ2-6; D is possibly TRBD1 (5 bases). The germline CDR1 and CDR2 sequences are LGHNA and YNFKEQ. V was clipped by 4 bases and J by 1 base, with 14 bases between them. The CDR3 contains 17 residues.